This section outlines one TCR beta chain sequence together with its context. Antigen specificity is unknown. Germline-derived CDR1 and CDR2 are SNHLY and FYNNEI. The V end was cut by 9 bases, the J end by 6 bases, with 12 bases between. The CDR3 extends over 12 amino acids. The source of the sample is a study of cytomegalovirus exposure and HLA in healthy donors. The donors were part of the validation cohort of some 120 subjects. That cohort was separate from the first cohort, which comprised roughly 670 subjects. Study-level results: Approximately 160 TCR beta chains were listed as cytomegalovirus-associated.

Sequencing was performed with immunoSEQ multiplex PCR; in TCRdb, only in-frame clones are kept and a portion is missing. Here the sample spans 160,000 or so clones, about 83% being singletons. This rearrangement joins TRBV2 to TRBJ2-1; D gene unclear. This clonotype was obtained from a woman aged 25 to 39 in good health and CMV-seronegative. The sequencing sample was made of PBMCs. In nucleotides, the CDR3 is TGTGCCAGTACTTTCCTTGGCAATGAGCAGTTCTTC. This gives the protein CASTFLGNEQFF.